This T cell receptor (beta chain) was recorded in a study of regulatory T cells in long-lasting Graves disease. Notes on the study in general: It was in persistent disease that TRBV28, TRBJ1-2 and TRBJ2-5 were favored.

As to this clonotype: Its antigen remains unknown.

The germline V gene has CDR1 SGHRS and CDR2 YFSETQ. CDR3 length equals 13 residues. Time point here: newly diagnosed GD, antithyroid drugs for less than 3 months. PBMCs provided the RNA from which the TCR library was made. With iRepertoire HTBI primers and Arm-PCR of CDR3 regions, TCR beta libraries were built. TCRdb called the multiplex PCR reads again in MiXCR, with one record for every CDR3 protein. Among 400,000 to 450,000 distinct CDR3 sequences listed, 14% to 15% were seen once. In addition, the sample was reused for a study of T cells in Graves' hyperthyroidism and ophthalmopathy.

The chain combines TRBV5-1 with TRBJ2-3, with D uncertain. TRBJ2-5 matches the DNA end more closely, so the J call is doubtful. The clonotype comes from a woman in her twenties or thirties with Graves disease. The sequencing used peripheral blood mononuclear cells (PBMCs), collected at new diagnosis, from a patient treated with antithyroid drugs. The CDR3 nucleotides are TGCGCCAGCAGCTTGGAGGTCTATGCGACCCAGTACTTC. It encodes CASSLEVYATQYF.